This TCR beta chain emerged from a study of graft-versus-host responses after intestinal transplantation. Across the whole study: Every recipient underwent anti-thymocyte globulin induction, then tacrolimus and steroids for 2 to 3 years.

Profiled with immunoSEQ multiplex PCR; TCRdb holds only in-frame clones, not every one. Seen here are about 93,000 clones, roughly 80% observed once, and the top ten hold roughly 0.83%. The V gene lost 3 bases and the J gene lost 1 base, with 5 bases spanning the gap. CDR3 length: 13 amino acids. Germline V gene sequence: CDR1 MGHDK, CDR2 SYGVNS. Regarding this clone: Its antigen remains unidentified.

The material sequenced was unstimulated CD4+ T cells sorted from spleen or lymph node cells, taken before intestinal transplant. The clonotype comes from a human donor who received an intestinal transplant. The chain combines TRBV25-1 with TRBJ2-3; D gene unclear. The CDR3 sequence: CASSDYRTDTQYF. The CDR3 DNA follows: TGTGCCAGCAGTGACTACCGCACAGATACGCAGTATTTT.